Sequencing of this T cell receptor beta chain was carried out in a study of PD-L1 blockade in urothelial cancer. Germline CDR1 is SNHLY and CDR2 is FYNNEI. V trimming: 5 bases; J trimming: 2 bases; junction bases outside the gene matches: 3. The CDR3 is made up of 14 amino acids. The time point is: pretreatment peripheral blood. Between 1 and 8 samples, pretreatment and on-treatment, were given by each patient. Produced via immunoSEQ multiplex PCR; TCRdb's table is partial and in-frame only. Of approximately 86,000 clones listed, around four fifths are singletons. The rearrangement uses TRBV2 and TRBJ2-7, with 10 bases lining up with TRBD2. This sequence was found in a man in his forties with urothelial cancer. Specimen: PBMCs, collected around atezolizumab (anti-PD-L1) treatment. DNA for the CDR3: TGTGCCAGCAGTCCAGCGGGAGGGCCCTACGAGCAGTACTTC. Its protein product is CASSPAGGPYEQYF.